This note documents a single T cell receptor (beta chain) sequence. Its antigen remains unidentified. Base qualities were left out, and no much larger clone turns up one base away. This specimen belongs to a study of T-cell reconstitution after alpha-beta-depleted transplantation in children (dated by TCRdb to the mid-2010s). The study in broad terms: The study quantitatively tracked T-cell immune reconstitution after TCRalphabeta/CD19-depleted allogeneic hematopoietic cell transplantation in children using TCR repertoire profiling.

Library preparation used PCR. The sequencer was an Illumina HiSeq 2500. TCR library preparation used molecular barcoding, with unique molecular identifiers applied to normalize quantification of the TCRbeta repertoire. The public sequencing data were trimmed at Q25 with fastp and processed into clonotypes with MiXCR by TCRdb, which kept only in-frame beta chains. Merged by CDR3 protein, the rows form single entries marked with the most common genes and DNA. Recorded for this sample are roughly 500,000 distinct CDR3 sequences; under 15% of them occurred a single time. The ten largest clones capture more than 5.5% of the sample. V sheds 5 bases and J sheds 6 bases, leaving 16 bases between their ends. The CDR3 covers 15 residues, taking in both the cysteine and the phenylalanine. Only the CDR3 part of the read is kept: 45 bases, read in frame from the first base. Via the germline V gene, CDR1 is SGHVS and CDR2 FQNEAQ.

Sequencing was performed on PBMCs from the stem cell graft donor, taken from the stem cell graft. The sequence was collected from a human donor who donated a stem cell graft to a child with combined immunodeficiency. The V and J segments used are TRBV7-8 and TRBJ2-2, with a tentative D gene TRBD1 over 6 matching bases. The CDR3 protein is CASSADRFSAGELFF. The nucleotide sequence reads TGTGCCAGCAGCGCCGACAGGTTTTCAGCCGGGGAGCTGTTTTTT.